Shown below are 5 T cell receptor beta chains from a single sample sequenced in a study of shared clonotypes between healthy human individuals. Only in-frame clones appear in the TCRdb table, and some are missing; sequencing was by immunoSEQ multiplex PCR. The repertoire consists of 1.5 million to 2.5 million clones, with 85% to 95% occurring once and the leading ten covering 1.2%. Only CD45RO-negative cells positively selected for CCR7 counted as naive CD8 cells, so terminally differentiated effector memory CD45RA+ cells were excluded. What was sequenced was naive CD8+ T cells sorted from blood. Receptor source: a man aged 18-30 years in good health.

This chain connects TRBV5-1 to TRBJ2-1, with TRBD2 as a possible D gene (6 bases). V was trimmed by 5 bases and J by 0 bases, leaving 12 bases between them. The CDR3 has 15 residues. Germline V lookup: CDR1 SGHRS, CDR2 YFSETQ. Here the CDR3 reads CASRERARSYNEQFF. The DNA of the CDR3 is TGCGCCAGCAGGGAGCGGGCCCGCTCCTACAATGAGCAGTTCTTC.

This clone was counted once. The chain recombines TRBV6-1 with TRBJ2-7; D unclear. V lost 3 bases to trimming and J lost 3 bases, with 12 bases between them. Germline values: CDR1 MNHNS, CDR2 SASEGT. The CDR3 sequence is 14 residues long. CDR3 region: CASSEIGSRYEQYF. DNA for the CDR3: TGTGCCAGCAGTGAGATTGGCAGCCGCTACGAGCAGTACTTC.

The chain recombines TRBV6-5 with TRBJ1-1; D remains unclear. The CDR3 loop spans 13 amino acids. V was clipped by 0 bases and J by 11 bases, with 13 bases between them. Germline CDR1 and CDR2: MNHEY and SVGAGI. CDR3 sequence reads: CASSYSEWKEAFF. The CDR3 DNA sequence: TGTGCCAGCAGTTACTCAGAGTGGAAGGAGGCTTTCTTT.

This clone was seen a few times. This sequence joins TRBV30 and TRBJ1-1; D remains ambiguous. The V gene's germline CDR1 is GTSNPN and CDR2 SVGIG (reference sequence). The CDR3 spans 11 residues. V was pared by 0 bases and J by 5 bases, with 4 bases between. The CDR3 DNA reads TGTGCCTGGAGTGTCATGACTGAAGCTTTCTTT. Its translation: CAWSVMTEAFF.

V and J are TRBV5-5 and TRBJ2-7, with 8 positions matching TRBD1. Germline V gene sequence: CDR1 SGHKS, CDR2 YYEKEE (reference sequence). The CDR3 length is 15 residues. V gave up 4 bases and J gave up 7 bases; unmatched junction bases: 13. The CDR3 loop reads CASSRSKIQGEEQYF. CDR3 DNA sequence: TGTGCCAGCAGCCGGAGCAAAATACAGGGGGAAGAGCAGTACTTC.